This is a list of T cell receptor beta chains from one sample in a study of cytomegalovirus exposure and HLA in healthy donors. TCRdb's copy holds only in-frame clones and misses some; the assay was immunoSEQ multiplex PCR. The data show roughly 100,000 clones, with roughly 80% seen just once and about 9.1% held by the top ten. Sequencing was performed on PBMCs. Receptors were obtained from a woman aged 40 to 50 in good health and CMV-seropositive. The conserved cysteine and the conserved F or W are not part of the CDR3 here.

v_call,j_call,cdr3_aa
TRBV9,TRBJ2-3,ASSVEGNTDTQY
TRBV4-2,TRBJ2-7,ASSQYYRDTRGEQY
TRBV4-2,TRBJ2-2,ASSPPLAGVVTGELF
TRBV2,TRBJ1-2,ASSVQGYT
TRBV4-1,TRBJ2-1,ASSQGDSASYNEQF
TRBV28,TRBJ1-5,ASSLEGQGFQPQH
TRBV5-4,TRBJ2-5,ASSLRLAGVETQY
TRBV2,TRBJ2-1,ASSLGIAGGLYNEQF
TRBV11-2,TRBJ2-7,ASSLVGGAGDYEQY
TRBV7-9,TRBJ1-2,ASSRPTGTGGDYGYT
TRBV29-1,TRBJ2-1,SVGGGYNEQF
TRBV6-1,TRBJ1-1,ASSSTGQTEAF
TRBV28,-,ASSWGDYEQY
TRBV2,TRBJ2-1,ASRRDRAENEQF
TRBV6-5,TRBJ2-5,ASSSPAGAGETQY
TRBV29-1,TRBJ2-3,SVGLFGTGEDTQY
TRBV11-2,TRBJ2-7,ASIARGEQY
TRBV2,TRBJ1-5,ASSERGQGNQPQH
TRBV5-6,TRBJ2-7,ASSFEAGGSYEQY
TRBV5-1,TRBJ2-3,ASWRGAGTDTQY
TRBV13,TRBJ1-6,ASRSSRDRISPLH
TRBV7-9,TRBJ1-2,ASSPVGSHGYT
TRBV5-1,TRBJ1-5,ASSLEPSNQPQH
TRBV11-2,TRBJ2-7,ASSLDLGTSTY
TRBV28,TRBJ2-7,ASRLTGGWDEQY
TRBV29-1,TRBJ2-1,SVVGTRSYNEQF
TRBV27,TRBJ1-2,ASSFRGGGTGGRLDYGYT
TRBV7-2,TRBJ2-3,ASSREASRGTDTQY
TRBV27,TRBJ2-7,ASSPGISYEQY
TRBV27,-,ASSLLASMSYEQY
TRBV7-2,TRBJ1-2,ASSLRGQANYGYT
TRBV28,TRBJ2-7,ASSFGTAYEQY
TRBV28,TRBJ2-1,ASSPPGQANNEQF
TRBV7-9,TRBJ2-1,ASSFGRGSSYNEQF
TRBV11-2,TRBJ2-7,ASSYRVGSYEQY
TRBV29-1,TRBJ2-3,SVGTRVSTDTQY
TRBV5-6,TRBJ1-4,ASSFTTGGREKLF
TRBV2,TRBJ2-3,ASSVQGGDTDTQY
TRBV27,TRBJ2-3,ASSFRSGGLGTDTQY
TRBV27,TRBJ2-7,ATTTSGMVGEQY
TRBV6-5,TRBJ2-3,ASRGSTDTQY
TRBV29-1,TRBJ2-7,SVVYLDRVGYEQY
TRBV28,TRBJ1-1,ASTVVRDTEAF
TRBV28,TRBJ2-7,ASSPSRGNEQY
TRBV6-5,TRBJ2-7,ASRRQGALDEQY
TRBV27,TRBJ1-2,ASSSWDRFGYT
TRBV10-3,TRBJ2-2,AISESHRGSGELF
TRBV28,TRBJ1-4,ASSLLGGSRGEKLF
TRBV6-6,TRBJ2-1,ASRYQGNEQF
TRBV2,TRBJ2-7,ASSPFTSVDEQY
TRBV28,TRBJ2-2,ASSAYRVAGELF
TRBV19,TRBJ2-6,ASSWASGRLYGANVLT
TRBV10-3,TRBJ1-4,AISESKLTNEKLF
TRBV5-4,TRBJ1-1,ASSLAGEAF
TRBV15,TRBJ2-1,ATSRDLRGEQF